This TCR beta chain was captured by sequencing in a study of T cell repertoires in ileal Crohn's disease. Whole-study context: Median disease duration was about eight years; about 37% smoked at surgery. Biopsies of the neoterminal ileum at postoperative colonoscopy form M6 samples.

Produced via immunoSEQ multiplex PCR; TCRdb's table is partial and in-frame only. The sample includes around 13,000 clones, 78% of them seen just once. As for time point: neoterminal ileum biopsy at postoperative endoscopy, about 6 months after surgery. The length of the CDR3 is 15 residues. Germline CDR1 reads MNHNS; CDR2 reads SASEGT. Trimming removed 11 bases from V and 0 bases from J; junction bases left unmatched: 11. The J gene is TRBJ1-1, the V gene TRBV6-1; 8 bases map to TRBD1. The specimen sequenced was ileal tissue. The source of this sequence is an adult with Crohn's disease. The CDR3: CAVVRGLFMNTEAFF. CDR3 nucleotide sequence: TGTGCCGTTGTCAGGGGGCTTTTTATGAACACTGAAGCTTTCTTT.